Reported below is one TCR beta chain. The antigen is not known. This sample was taken from a study of neoadjuvant nivolumab and ipilimumab in lung cancer. Overall study results and limits: Resected tumors had greater TCR richness and clonality than uninvolved lung. Only two of four nivolumab-treated tumors gained richness and clonality by surgery. Pretherapy blood TCR richness correlated positively with resected tumor richness.

The table came from immunoSEQ multiplex PCR; TCRdb's copy has only in-frame clones and leaves some out. This table has 30,000 or so clones, under 85% appearing once. This CDR3 contains 16 residues. V shed 3 bases, J shed 3 bases, and the junction held 10 bases outside the gene matches. The germline gives CDR1 SGHAT, CDR2 FQNNGV. The sample was tumor tissue, taken after neoadjuvant nivolumab, alone or with ipilimumab, at or shortly before surgery. This TCR came from an adult with non-small cell lung cancer. The gene calls are TRBV11-2 and TRBJ1-1; 7 bases are shared with TRBD1. In DNA form, the CDR3 reads TGTGCCAGCAGCTTCCCCCAGGGGGGGTTTGACACTGAAGCTTTCTTT. It specifies CASSFPQGGFDTEAFF. The variable domain in full, completed from reference TRBV11-2 and TRBJ1-1, reads EAGVAQSPRYKIIEKRQSVAFWCNPISGHATLYWYQQILGQGPKLLIQFQNNGVVDDSQLPKDRFSAERLKGVDSTLKIQPAKLEDSAVYLCASSFPQGGFDTEAFFGQGTRLTVV.